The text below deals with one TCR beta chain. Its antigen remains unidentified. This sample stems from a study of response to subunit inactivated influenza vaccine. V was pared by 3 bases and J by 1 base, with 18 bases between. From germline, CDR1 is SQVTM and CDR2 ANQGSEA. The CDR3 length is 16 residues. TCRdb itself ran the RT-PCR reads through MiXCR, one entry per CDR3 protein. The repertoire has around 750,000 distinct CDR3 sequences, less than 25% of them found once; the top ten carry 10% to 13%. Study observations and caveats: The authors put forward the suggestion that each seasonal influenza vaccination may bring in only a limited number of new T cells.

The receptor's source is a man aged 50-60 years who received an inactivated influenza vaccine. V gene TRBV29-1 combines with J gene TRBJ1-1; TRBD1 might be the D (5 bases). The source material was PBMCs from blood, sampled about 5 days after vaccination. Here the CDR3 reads CSVDEKGVVKNTEAFF. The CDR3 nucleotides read TGCAGCGTTGACGAAAAAGGGGTTGTGAAGAACACTGAAGCTTTCTTT. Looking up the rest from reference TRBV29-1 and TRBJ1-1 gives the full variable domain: SAVISQKPSRDICQRGTSLTIQCQVDSQVTMMFWYRQQPGQSLTLIATANQGSEATYESGFVIDKFPISRPNLTFSTLTVSNMSPEDSSIYLCSVDEKGVVKNTEAFFGQGTRLTVV.